Following are 12 T cell receptor beta chains from one sample sequenced in a study of identical twins. In TCRdb, the 5' RACE reads were re-called with MiXCR into one record per CDR3 protein. The table shows 1.5 million or so distinct CDR3 sequences, with around 29% occurring only once. The material sequenced was cord blood. The receptors were gathered from a newborn girl in good health.

This clonotype was found many times. The rearrangement links TRBV20-1 to TRBJ2-4; D uncertain. Germline V lookup: CDR1 DFQATT, CDR2 SNEGSKA (reference sequence). The V and J ends lost 3 bases and 0 bases respectively, with 6 bases between them. CDR3 length: 13 amino acids. The chain's CDR3 is CSASSSAKNIQYF. In DNA form, the CDR3 reads TGCAGTGCTAGCTCGTCAGCCAAAAACATTCAGTACTTC.

This clonotype was detected only a few times. The V call is TRBV5-1, the J call TRBJ1-6; D is unclear. Trimming stripped 4 bases from V and 10 bases from J, with 12 bases between. Germline CDR1 SGHRS, CDR2 YFSETQ. The CDR3 length is 13 residues. The CDR3 reads CASSRREASPLHF. Here the CDR3 DNA reads TGCGCCAGCAGCCGCCGGGAGGCGTCACCCCTCCACTTT.

In regard to this clonotype: A read error may be the cause here, since a much bigger clone is one base away. The chain couples TRBV20-1 to TRBJ2-7, with a possible D match to TRBD2 (5 bases). Per germline, CDR1 DFQATT and CDR2 SNEGSKA (reference sequence). This CDR3 comprises 9 residues. The CDR3 loop is CSADYEHYF. The CDR3 coding sequence is TGCAGTGCTGACTACGAGCACTACTTC.

CDR3 in DNA: TGTGCCAGCAGTTTTTGGGGCAATGAGCAGTACTTC. The encoded protein is CASSFWGNEQYF. The chain combines TRBV12-3 or TRBV12-4 with TRBJ2-7, with D possibly matching TRBD1 (5 bases). Trimming cost V 3 bases and J 7 bases, with 10 bases left between them. The CDR3 has 12 residues.

The chain has TRBV11-2 and TRBJ2-5; 7 bases fit TRBD2. Per the germline V gene, CDR1 is SGHAT and CDR2 is FQNNGV. V lost 3 bases, J lost 5 bases, and 6 bases stayed unmatched. The length of the CDR3 is 14 residues. Written as DNA, the CDR3 is TGTGCCAGCAGCTTTCGGGGAGGGAGGGAGACCCAGTACTTC. The encoded protein is CASSFRGGRETQYF. The whole variable domain, filled in from reference TRBV11-2 and TRBJ2-5, reads EAGVAQSPRYKIIEKRQSVAFWCNPISGHATLYWYQQILGQGPKLLIQFQNNGVVDDSQLPKDRFSAERLKGVDSTLKIQPAKLEDSAVYLCASSFRGGRETQYFGPGTRLLVL.

The chain carries TRBV5-1 and TRBJ2-3; 7 nucleotides agree with TRBD2. Trimming removed 3 bases from V and 2 bases from J; junction bases left unmatched: 9. Germline V gene data show CDR1 as SGHRS and CDR2 as YFSETQ. This CDR3 is built from 16 residues. CDR3 bases: TGCGCCAGCAGCTCCCCACAAGCGGGGTTCACAGATACGCAGTATTTT. As protein: CASSSPQAGFTDTQYF.

This clonotype was seen only a few times. This sequence joins TRBV2 and TRBJ2-1; no clear D. Germline lookup yields CDR1 SNHLY and CDR2 FYNNEI. This CDR3 is built from 11 residues. With 6 bases removed from V and 9 bases from J, the gap between germline ends came to 9 bases. DNA of the CDR3: TGTGCCAGCAGGGCTAGTTCTGAGCAGTTCTTC. It encodes CASRASSEQFF. The variable domain in full, completed from reference TRBV2 and TRBJ2-1, reads EPEVTQTPSHQVTQMGQEVILRCVPISNHLYFYWYRQILGQKVEFLVSFYNNEISEKSEIFDDQFSVERPDGSNFTLKIRSTKLEDSAMYFCASRASSEQFFGPGTRLTVL.

To note about this clonotype: Given a much more abundant clone one base away, this may be a read error. This chain links TRBV29-1 with TRBJ2-7; D is unresolved. The ends were cut back, 4 bases at V and 0 bases at J, with 10 bases in the middle. Germline assignment: CDR1 SQVTM and CDR2 ANQGSEA. The CDR3 is made up of 13 amino acids. CDR3 amino acids: CSVADTSSYEQYF. CDR3 nucleotides: TGCAGCGTTGCAGACACGAGCTCCTACGAGCAGTACTTC.

This clonotype occurred a few times. The chain carries TRBV7-9 and TRBJ2-1; D call uncertain. The CDR3 loop spans 12 amino acids. Trimming removed 2 bases at V and 10 bases at J, with 9 bases between. Germline lookup yields CDR1 SEHNR and CDR2 FQNEAQ (reference sequence). The CDR3 DNA follows: TGTGCCAGCAGCTTAAAGCTAGTCGAGCAGTTCTTC. Protein: CASSLKLVEQFF.

The rearrangement links TRBV5-1 to TRBJ2-3, with D perhaps being TRBD1 or TRBD2 (5 bases each). V was cut by 0 bases and J by 0 bases, with 17 bases left in between. Per germline, CDR1 SGHRS and CDR2 YFSETQ. The CDR3 sequence is 18 residues long. As DNA, the CDR3 is TGCGCCAGCAGCTTGGAGGGAATGGGACGCACGAGCACAGATACGCAGTATTTT. It codes for CASSLEGMGRTSTDTQYF. The whole variable domain, remainder taken from reference TRBV5-1 and TRBJ2-3, is KAGVTQTPRYLIKTRGQQVTLSCSPISGHRSVSWYQQTPGQGLQFLFEYFSETQRNKGNFPGRFSGRQFSNSRSEMNVSTLELGDSALYLCASSLEGMGRTSTDTQYFGPGTRLTVL.

The V call is TRBV9, the J call TRBJ2-1, with a weak D call TRBD2 (6 bases). The end of the DNA aligns better with TRBJ2-7, so the J call may be wrong. Germline V gives CDR1 SGDLS, CDR2 YYNGEE. CDR3 length equals 13 residues. CDR3 in DNA: TGTGCCAGCAGCAGGACTACTAACAATGAGCAGTACTTC. Residues: CASSRTTNNEQYF.

V usage is TRBV7-2 and J usage is TRBJ2-1; 8 nucleotides line up with TRBD1. Germline-derived CDR1 and CDR2 are SGHTA and FQGNSA. V shed 2 bases and J 5 bases; nucleotides not matched to a gene: 2. The CDR3 totals 14 residues. The DNA of the CDR3 is TGTGCCAGCAGCTTAAGGGGACAGGACAATGAGCAGTTCTTC. The encoded protein is CASSLRGQDNEQFF. The variable domain in full, with the rest retrieved from reference TRBV7-2 and TRBJ2-1, is GAGVSQSPSNKVTEKGKDVELRCDPISGHTALYWYRQSLGQGLEFLIYFQGNSAPDKSGLPSDRFSAERTGGSVSTLTIQRTQQEDSAVYLCASSLRGQDNEQFFGPGTRLTVL.